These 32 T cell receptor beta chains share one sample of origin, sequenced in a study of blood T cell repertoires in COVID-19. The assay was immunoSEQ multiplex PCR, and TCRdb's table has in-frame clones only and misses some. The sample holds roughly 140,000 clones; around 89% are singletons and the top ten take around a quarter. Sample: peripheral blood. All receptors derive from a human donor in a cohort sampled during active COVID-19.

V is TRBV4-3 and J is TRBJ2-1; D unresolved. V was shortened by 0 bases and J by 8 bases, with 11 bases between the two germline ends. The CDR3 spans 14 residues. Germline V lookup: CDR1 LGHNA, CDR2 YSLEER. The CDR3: CASSQEIVSHEQFF. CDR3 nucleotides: TGCGCCAGCAGCCAAGAAATAGTTAGCCATGAGCAGTTCTTC.

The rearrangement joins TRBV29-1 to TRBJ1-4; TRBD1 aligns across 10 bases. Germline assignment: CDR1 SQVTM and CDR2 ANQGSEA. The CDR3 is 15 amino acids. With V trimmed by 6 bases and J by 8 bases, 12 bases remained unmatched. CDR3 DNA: TGCAGCGTCACCGGGACAGGGGCTCAGTACGAAAAACTGTTTTTT. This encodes CSVTGTGAQYEKLFF.

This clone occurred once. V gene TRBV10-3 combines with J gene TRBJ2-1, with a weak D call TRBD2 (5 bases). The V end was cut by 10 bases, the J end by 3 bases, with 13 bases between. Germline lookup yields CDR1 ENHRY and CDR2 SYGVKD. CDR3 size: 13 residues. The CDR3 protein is CATVEGFYNEQFF. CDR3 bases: TGTGCCACCGTTGAGGGATTCTACAATGAGCAGTTCTTC.

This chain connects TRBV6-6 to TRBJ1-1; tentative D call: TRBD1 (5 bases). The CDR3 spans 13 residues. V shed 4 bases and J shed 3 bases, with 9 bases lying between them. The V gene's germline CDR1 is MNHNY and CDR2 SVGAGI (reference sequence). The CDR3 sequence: CASSFSGYTEAFF. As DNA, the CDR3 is TGTGCCAGCAGTTTTTCAGGGTACACTGAAGCTTTCTTT.

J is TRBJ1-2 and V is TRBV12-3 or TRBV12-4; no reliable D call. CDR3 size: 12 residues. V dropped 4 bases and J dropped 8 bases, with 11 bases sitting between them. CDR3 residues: CASSSGIVGYTF. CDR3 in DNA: TGTGCCAGCAGTTCCGGGATAGTGGGCTACACCTTC.

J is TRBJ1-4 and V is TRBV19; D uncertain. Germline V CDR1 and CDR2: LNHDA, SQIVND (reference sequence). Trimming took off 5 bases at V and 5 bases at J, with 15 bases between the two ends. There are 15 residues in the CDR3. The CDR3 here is CASSSPRELNEKLFF. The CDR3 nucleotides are TGTGCCAGTAGTTCCCCCCGGGAACTCAATGAAAAACTGTTTTTT.

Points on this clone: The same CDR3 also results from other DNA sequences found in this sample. The chain's CDR3 is CASSPGGGEQYF. The CDR3 nucleotides are TGTGCCAGCAGTCCAGGGGGCGGCGAGCAGTACTTC. The gene calls are TRBV6-5 and TRBJ2-7, with 8 nucleotides matching TRBD1. Germline V CDR1 and CDR2: MNHEY, SVGAGI. The CDR3 is 12 residues long. The V gene end was trimmed by 5 bases and the J gene end by 6 bases; junction bases not matched to a gene: 3.

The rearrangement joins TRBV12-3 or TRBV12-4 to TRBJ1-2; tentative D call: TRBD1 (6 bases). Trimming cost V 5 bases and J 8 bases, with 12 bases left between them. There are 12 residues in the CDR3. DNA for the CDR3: TGTGCCAGCAGTCCCGACAGGAGGGGCTACACCTTC. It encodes CASSPDRRGYTF.

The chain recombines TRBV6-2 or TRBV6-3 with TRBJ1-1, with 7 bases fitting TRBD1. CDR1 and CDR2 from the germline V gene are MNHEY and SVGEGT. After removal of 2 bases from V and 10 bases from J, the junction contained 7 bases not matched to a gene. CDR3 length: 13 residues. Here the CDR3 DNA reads TGTGCCAGCAGTTACCGAGGACAGGTCACAGCTTTCTTT. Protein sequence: CASSYRGQVTAFF.

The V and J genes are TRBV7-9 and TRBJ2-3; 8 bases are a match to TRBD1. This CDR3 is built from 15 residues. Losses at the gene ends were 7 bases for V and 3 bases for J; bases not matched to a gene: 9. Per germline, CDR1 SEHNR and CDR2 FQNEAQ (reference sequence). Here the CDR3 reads CASTIYRGETDTQYF. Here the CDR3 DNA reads TGTGCCAGCACCATATACAGGGGGGAGACAGATACGCAGTATTTT.

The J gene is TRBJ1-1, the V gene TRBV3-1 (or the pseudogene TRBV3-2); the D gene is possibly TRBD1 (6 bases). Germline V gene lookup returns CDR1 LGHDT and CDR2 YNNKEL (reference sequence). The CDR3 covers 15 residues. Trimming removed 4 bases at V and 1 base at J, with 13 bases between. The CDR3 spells CASSPTGITNTEAFF. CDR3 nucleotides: TGTGCCAGCAGCCCTACAGGGATTACGAACACTGAAGCTTTCTTT.

For the CDR3, the DNA is TGTGCCAGCAGCCAAGAAGCCATGGGGGGAGGCACTGAAGCTTTCTTT. Its protein product is CASSQEAMGGGTEAFF. V gene TRBV4-2 combines with J gene TRBJ1-1; tentative D call: TRBD1 (5 bases). The V end lost 0 bases, the J end lost 4 bases, and 15 bases lay between the germline ends. Germline-derived CDR1 and CDR2 are LGHNA and YNFKEQ. There are 16 residues in the CDR3.

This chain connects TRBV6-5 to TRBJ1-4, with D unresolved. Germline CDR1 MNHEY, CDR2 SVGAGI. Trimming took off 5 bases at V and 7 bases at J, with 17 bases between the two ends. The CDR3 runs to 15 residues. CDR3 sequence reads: CASSSSGSRSEKLFF. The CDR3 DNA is TGTGCCAGCAGTAGCTCCGGGAGTAGGAGTGAAAAACTGTTTTTT.

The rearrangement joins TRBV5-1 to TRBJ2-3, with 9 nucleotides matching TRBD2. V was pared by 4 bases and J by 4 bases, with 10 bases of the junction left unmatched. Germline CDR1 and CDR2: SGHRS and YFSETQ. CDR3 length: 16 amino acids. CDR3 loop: CASSLLGGGAPDTQYF. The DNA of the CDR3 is TGCGCCAGCAGCCTCTTAGGCGGGGGGGCCCCAGATACGCAGTATTTT.

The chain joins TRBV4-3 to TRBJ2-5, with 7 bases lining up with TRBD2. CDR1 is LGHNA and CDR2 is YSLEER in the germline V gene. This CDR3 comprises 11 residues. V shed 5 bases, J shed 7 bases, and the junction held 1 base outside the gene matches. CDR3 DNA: TGCGCCAGCAGCTCGGGGGGGACCCAGTACTTC. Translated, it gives CASSSGGTQYF.

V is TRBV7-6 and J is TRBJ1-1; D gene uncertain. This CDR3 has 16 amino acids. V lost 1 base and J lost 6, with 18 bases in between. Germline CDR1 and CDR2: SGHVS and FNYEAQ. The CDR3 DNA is TGTGCCAGCAGCTTAGGACCGCAGGTGATCATGGCTGAAGCTTTCTTT. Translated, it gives CASSLGPQVIMAEAFF.

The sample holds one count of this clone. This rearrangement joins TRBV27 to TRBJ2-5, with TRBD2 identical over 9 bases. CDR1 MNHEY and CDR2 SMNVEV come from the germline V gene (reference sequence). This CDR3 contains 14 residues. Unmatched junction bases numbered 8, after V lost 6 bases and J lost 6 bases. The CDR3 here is CASRHAGGPKTQYF. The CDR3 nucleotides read TGTGCCAGCAGACATGCGGGGGGGCCGAAGACCCAGTACTTC.

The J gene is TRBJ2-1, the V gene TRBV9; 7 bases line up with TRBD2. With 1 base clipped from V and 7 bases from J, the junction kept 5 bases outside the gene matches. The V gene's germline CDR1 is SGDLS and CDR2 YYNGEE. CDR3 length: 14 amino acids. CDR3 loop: CASSVTSVGNEQFF. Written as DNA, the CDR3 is TGTGCCAGCAGCGTAACTAGCGTCGGGAATGAGCAGTTCTTC.

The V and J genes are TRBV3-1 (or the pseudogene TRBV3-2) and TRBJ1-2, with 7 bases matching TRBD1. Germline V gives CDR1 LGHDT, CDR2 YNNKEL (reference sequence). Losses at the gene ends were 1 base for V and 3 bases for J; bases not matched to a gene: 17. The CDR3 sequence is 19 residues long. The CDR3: CASSQVHRGASSGHYGYTF. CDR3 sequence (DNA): TGTGCCAGCAGCCAAGTTCACAGGGGCGCGTCATCCGGACACTATGGCTACACCTTC.

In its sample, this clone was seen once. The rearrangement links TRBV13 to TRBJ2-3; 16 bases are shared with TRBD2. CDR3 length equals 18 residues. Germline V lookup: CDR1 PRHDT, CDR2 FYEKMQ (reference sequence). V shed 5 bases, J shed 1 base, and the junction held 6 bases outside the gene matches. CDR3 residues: CASSPTGLAGGRTDTQYF. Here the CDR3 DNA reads TGTGCCAGCAGCCCAACGGGACTAGCGGGGGGGCGCACAGATACGCAGTATTTT. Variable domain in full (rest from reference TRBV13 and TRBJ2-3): AAGVIQSPRHLIKEKRETATLKCYPIPRHDTVYWYQQGPGQDPQFLISFYEKMQSDKGSIPDRFSAQQFSDYHSELNMSSLELGDSALYFCASSPTGLAGGRTDTQYFGPGTRLTVL.

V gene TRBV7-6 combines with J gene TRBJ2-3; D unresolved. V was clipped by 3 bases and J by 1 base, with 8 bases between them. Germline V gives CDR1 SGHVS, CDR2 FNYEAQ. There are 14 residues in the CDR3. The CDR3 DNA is TGTGCCAGCAGCTTTAACGGAGGCACAGATACGCAGTATTTT. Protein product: CASSFNGGTDTQYF.

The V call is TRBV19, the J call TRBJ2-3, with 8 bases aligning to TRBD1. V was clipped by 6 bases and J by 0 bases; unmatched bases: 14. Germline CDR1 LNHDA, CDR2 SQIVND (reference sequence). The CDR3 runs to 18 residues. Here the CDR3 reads CASSLDRQGRPSTDTQYF. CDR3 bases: TGTGCCAGTAGCTTGGACCGACAGGGGCGTCCTAGCACAGATACGCAGTATTTT.

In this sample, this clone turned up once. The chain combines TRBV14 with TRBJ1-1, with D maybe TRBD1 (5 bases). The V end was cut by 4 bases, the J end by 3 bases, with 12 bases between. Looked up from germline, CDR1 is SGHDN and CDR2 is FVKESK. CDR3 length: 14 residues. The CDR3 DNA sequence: TGTGCCAGCAGCCTGGTAGGGGCGGACACTGAAGCTTTCTTT. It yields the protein CASSLVGADTEAFF.

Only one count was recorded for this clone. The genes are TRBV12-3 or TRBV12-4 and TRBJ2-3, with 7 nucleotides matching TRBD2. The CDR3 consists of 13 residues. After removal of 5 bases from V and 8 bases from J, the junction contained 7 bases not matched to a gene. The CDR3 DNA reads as TGTGCCAGCAGTGGGGGGGGGAATCTTACGCAGTATTTT. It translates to CASSGGGNLTQYF.

The CDR3 region is CASSLNGGTDTQYF. CDR3 sequence (DNA): TGTGCCAGCAGCTTAAACGGGGGCACAGATACGCAGTATTTT. The rearrangement links TRBV5-4 to TRBJ2-3; D might be TRBD2 (5 bases). The V and J ends lost 2 bases and 1 base respectively, with 8 bases between them. The germline gives CDR1 SGHNT, CDR2 YYREEE (reference sequence). The CDR3 runs 14 residues.

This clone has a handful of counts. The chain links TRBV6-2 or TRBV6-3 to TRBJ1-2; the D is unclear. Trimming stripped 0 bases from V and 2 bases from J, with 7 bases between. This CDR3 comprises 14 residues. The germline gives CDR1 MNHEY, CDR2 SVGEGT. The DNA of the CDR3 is TGTGCCAGCAGTTACTCTGTCGGGAACTATGGCTACACCTTC. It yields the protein CASSYSVGNYGYTF.

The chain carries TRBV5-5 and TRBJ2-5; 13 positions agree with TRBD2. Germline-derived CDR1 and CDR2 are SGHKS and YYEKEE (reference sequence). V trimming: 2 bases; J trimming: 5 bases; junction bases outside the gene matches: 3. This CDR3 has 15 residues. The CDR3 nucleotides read TGTGCCAGCAGCTTTACTAGCGGGGGGGCCGAGACCCAGTACTTC. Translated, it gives CASSFTSGGAETQYF.

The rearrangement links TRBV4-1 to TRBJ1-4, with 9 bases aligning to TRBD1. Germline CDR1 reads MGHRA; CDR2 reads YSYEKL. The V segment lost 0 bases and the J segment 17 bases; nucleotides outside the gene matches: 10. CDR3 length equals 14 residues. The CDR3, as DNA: TGCGCCAGCAGCCAAGATATCGCGACGGGACAGGGTTTTTTT. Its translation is CASSQDIATGQGFF.

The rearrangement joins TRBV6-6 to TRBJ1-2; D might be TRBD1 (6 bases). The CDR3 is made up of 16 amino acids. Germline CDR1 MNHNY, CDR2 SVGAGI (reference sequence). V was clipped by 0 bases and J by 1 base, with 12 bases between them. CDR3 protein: CASSYSSTGDNYGYTF. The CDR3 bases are TGTGCCAGCAGTTACTCCTCGACAGGCGATAACTATGGCTACACCTTC.

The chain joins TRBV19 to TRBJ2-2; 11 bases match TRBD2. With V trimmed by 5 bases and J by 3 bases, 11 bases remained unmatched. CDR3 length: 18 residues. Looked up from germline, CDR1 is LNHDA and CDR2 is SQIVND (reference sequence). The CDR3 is CASSVNDLAGGYTGELFF. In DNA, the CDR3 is TGTGCCAGTAGTGTAAACGATCTAGCGGGGGGATACACCGGGGAGCTGTTTTTT.

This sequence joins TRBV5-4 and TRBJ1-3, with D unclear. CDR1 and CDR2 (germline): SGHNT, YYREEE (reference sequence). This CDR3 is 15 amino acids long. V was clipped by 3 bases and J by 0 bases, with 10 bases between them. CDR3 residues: CASSWAGSSGNTIYF. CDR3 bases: TGTGCCAGCAGCTGGGCGGGATCCTCTGGAAACACCATATATTTT.

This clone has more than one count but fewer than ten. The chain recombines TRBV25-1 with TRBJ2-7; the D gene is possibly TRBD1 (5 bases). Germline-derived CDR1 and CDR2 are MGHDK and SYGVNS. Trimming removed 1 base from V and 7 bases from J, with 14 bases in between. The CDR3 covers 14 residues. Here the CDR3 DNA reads TGTGCCAGCAGTGAATCGGCCAGGGCCTGGGAGCAGTACTTC. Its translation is CASSESARAWEQYF.